This is a list of T cell receptor beta chains from one sample in a study of CD4 and CD8 cells across lung adenocarcinoma regions. TCRdb redid the calling of the PCR reads with MiXCR, one entry per CDR3 protein. The profile shows tens of thousands of distinct CDR3 sequences, over 45% of them singletons. Sequenced material: CD8+ T cells from the center of a lung tumor. The receptors come from a male donor with lung adenocarcinoma. The CD4 and CD8 labels of this study may be unreliable. CDR3s include the opening cysteine and the closing phenylalanine or tryptophan.

v_gene | len | CDR3aa
TRBV6-1 | 17 | CASSDPCQGASTEAQFF
TRBV6-5 | 15 | CASSYSGGSGYEQYF
TRBV10-1 | 16 | CACAGIGGRATDTQYF
TRBV6-1 | 14 | CAGKGRPDPETQYF
TRBV7-8 | 14 | CASKVAGSTDTQYF
TRBV6-1 | 16 | CASRGAGAGDGDTQYF
TRBV10-3 | 14 | CAISPGNGQETQYF
TRBV6-1 | 13 | CASSPGQGSEQYF
TRBV6-6 | 14 | CASSYRRTGVPQYF
TRBV4-1 | 13 | CASRRTLEGEAFF
TRBV11-2 | 18 | CASSPRGRGALSKNIQYF
TRBV6-1 | 14 | CASSVTISGNTIYF
TRBV6-5 | 21 | CASRFLSGTMEQFFGPDTQYF
TRBV10-2 | 12 | CSGLGAKNIQYF
TRBV6-1 | 15 | CGGWQGGRAEETQYF
TRBV4-1 | 16 | CASSQAAGGGLYEQYF
TRBV6-1 | 14 | CASRRAGEQDTQYF
TRBV10-1 | 15 | CASSELAGPYNEQFF
TRBV5-1 | 13 | CASSLAYGTGAFF
TRBV9 | 15 | CASSKQGSSEQRQFF